The clone carrying this T cell receptor beta chain turned up a few times. Antigen unknown. Using a J-beta primer mix together with a sample-barcoded 5' primer, a second PCR was run for roughly 7 to 11 cycles. One entry per CDR3 protein results from TCRdb running MiXCR on the 5' RACE reads. The sample comprises about 1 million distinct CDR3 sequences, approximately 25% of which are singletons, and about 0.72% rests with the top ten. The entry originates in a study of blood T cells in healthy people across ages. Study-wide results and caveats: Lack of knowledge of donor CMV status possibly confounded expanded clonotype changes.

V shed 8 bases and J shed 8 bases, with 15 bases lying between them. Germline CDR1 reads KGHDR; CDR2 reads SFDVKD. This CDR3 contains 13 residues. These same records also appear under a second study, on T cells of mothers and their children. That study reports: The people who donated were a few healthy Caucasian mothers and their six children. The yield was over 8 million TCR beta CDR3 reads from each mother and around 2.9 million from each child. It was related mother-child pairs that showed slightly higher overlap than unrelated pairs, without reaching significance.

The V call is TRBV24-1, the J call TRBJ2-1; no clear D gene. This TCR was recovered from a girl aged 2-9 years in good health. Sequenced material: blood. Here the CDR3 DNA reads TGTGCCACCACCTCCACAAACGGATATGAGCAGTTCTTC. This translates into CATTSTNGYEQFF.